Below are 10 T cell receptor beta chains sequenced from a single sample in a study of blood T cell repertoires in COVID-19. Profiling relied on immunoSEQ multiplex PCR, and the TCRdb table lists in-frame clones only, not all of them. The sample has about 210,000 clones; 80% to 90% are singletons. Sequenced sample: peripheral blood. These receptors were collected from a man in his 60s who had recovered from COVID-19.

The chain carries TRBV4-2 and TRBJ2-1; 7 bases map to TRBD2. CDR1 is LGHNA and CDR2 is YNFKEQ in the germline V gene. Unmatched junction bases numbered 6, after V lost 0 bases and J lost 4 bases. The CDR3 extends over 16 amino acids. In nucleotides, the CDR3 is TGTGCCAGCAGCCAAGATTCCCTAGCGGTATACAATGAGCAGTTCTTC. As protein: CASSQDSLAVYNEQFF.

The chain employs TRBV30 and TRBJ1-4; TRBD1 aligns across 10 bases. The germline gives CDR1 GTSNPN, CDR2 SVGIG (reference sequence). The CDR3 consists of 14 residues. V lost 6 bases and J lost 7; bases outside the gene matches: 8. The CDR3 here is CACTRDRGFEKLFF. In nucleotides, the CDR3 is TGTGCCTGTACTAGGGACAGGGGATTTGAAAAACTGTTTTTT.

The chain employs TRBV30 and TRBJ1-6, with a tentative D call TRBD1 (5 bases). Germline values: CDR1 GTSNPN, CDR2 SVGIG (reference sequence). The CDR3 covers 15 residues. V lost 0 bases and J lost 6, with 12 bases in between. The CDR3 DNA reads as TGTGCCTGGAGTGTCGCTTCCCAGGGTAATTCACCCCTCCACTTT. It translates to CAWSVASQGNSPLHF. The variable domain in full, with the rest retrieved from reference TRBV30 and TRBJ1-6, is SQTIHQWPATLVQPVGSPLSLECTVEGTSNPNLYWYRQAAGRGLQLLFYSVGIGQISSEVPQNLSASRPQDRQFILSSKKLLLSDSGFYLCAWSVASQGNSPLHFGNGTRLTVT.

CDR3: CASSYPGTGVEQYF. CDR3 coding DNA: TGTGCCAGTAGTTACCCGGGAACAGGGGTCGAGCAGTACTTC. V gene TRBV19 combines with J gene TRBJ2-7; 7 nucleotides align to TRBD1. The CDR3 runs to 14 residues. J was trimmed by 6 bases and V by 5 bases; bases with no gene match: 10. From germline, CDR1 is LNHDA and CDR2 SQIVND (reference sequence).

The chain couples TRBV15 to TRBJ2-1; 8 bases agree with TRBD2. Unmatched junction bases numbered 6, after V lost 4 bases and J lost 4 bases. In germline, CDR1 is LNHNV, CDR2 YYDKDF (reference sequence). There are 15 residues in the CDR3. CDR3 loop: CATSIDSGVYNEQFF. Written as DNA, the CDR3 is TGTGCCACCAGCATAGATAGCGGGGTATACAATGAGCAGTTCTTC.

The table lists this clone with a few counts. V usage is TRBV18 and J usage is TRBJ1-4, with D tentatively TRBD1 (6 bases). The CDR3 runs to 17 residues. V gave up 6 bases and J gave up 7 bases, with 24 bases separating them. Germline V CDR1 and CDR2: KGHSH, LQKENI. CDR3 coding DNA: TGTGCCAGCTCCCAAAGCAGAAGACAAGCAGGGGCTGAAAAACTGTTTTTT. It specifies CASSQSRRQAGAEKLFF.

As to this clone: Other DNA sequences of this sample code for an identical CDR3. This chain uses TRBV5-4 with TRBJ2-5; D is ambiguous. V lost 0 bases, J lost 5 bases, and 8 bases lay in between. Per the germline V gene, CDR1 is SGHNT and CDR2 is YYREEE (reference sequence). The CDR3 length is 13 residues. Here the CDR3 DNA reads TGTGCCAGCAGCTTGGGGCAGAGGGAGACCCAGTACTTC. As protein: CASSLGQRETQYF.

V gene TRBV7-6 combines with J gene TRBJ2-5, with 10 bases identical to TRBD2. In germline, CDR1 is SGHVS, CDR2 FNYEAQ. V gave up 1 base and J gave up 1 base; unmatched junction bases: 3. CDR3 length: 16 amino acids. Written as DNA, the CDR3 is TGTGCCAGCAGCTTAGGCGCTAGCGGGGGCCAAGAGACCCAGTACTTC. Its protein product is CASSLGASGGQETQYF.

The chain joins TRBV18 to TRBJ2-3; 11 bases fit TRBD2. The CDR3 is 17 amino acids. Losses at the gene ends were 1 base for V and 5 bases for J; bases not matched to a gene: 8. Germline loops: CDR1 KGHSH, CDR2 LQKENI. The CDR3 nucleotides read TGTGCCAGCTCACCACGGATACTAGCGGGAGTTATAGATACGCAGTATTTT. Translated: CASSPRILAGVIDTQYF.

In this sample, this clone turned up once. This sequence joins TRBV3-1 (or the pseudogene TRBV3-2) and TRBJ1-1, with TRBD1 matching 7 bases. The ends lost 0 bases at V and 4 bases at J; junction bases unmatched: 5. Germline V gene data show CDR1 as LGHDT and CDR2 as YNNKEL (reference sequence). The length of the CDR3 is 15 residues. CDR3 in DNA: TGTGCCAGCAGCCAAGATGGGGCAGGGGGCACTGAAGCTTTCTTT. This encodes CASSQDGAGGTEAFF.